This TCR beta chain was recovered during a study of technical replicates of blood from several donors. The length of the CDR3 is 16 residues. V shed 1 base and J shed 3 bases, with 15 bases lying between them. Looked up from germline, CDR1 is SGHRS and CDR2 is YFSETQ. Libraries were prepared by immunoSEQ multiplex PCR; TCRdb keeps only in-frame clonotypes and omits some of them. Of 10,000 to 13,000 clones in the sample, about 94% were seen once. The clonotype originates from a human donor in good health. The sequencing input was PBMCs. V and J are TRBV5-1 and TRBJ2-3; D is uncertain. The CDR3 DNA reads as TGCGCCAGCAGCTTGAATCCAGGCTTACCTACAGATACGCAGTATTTT. It codes for CASSLNPGLPTDTQYF.